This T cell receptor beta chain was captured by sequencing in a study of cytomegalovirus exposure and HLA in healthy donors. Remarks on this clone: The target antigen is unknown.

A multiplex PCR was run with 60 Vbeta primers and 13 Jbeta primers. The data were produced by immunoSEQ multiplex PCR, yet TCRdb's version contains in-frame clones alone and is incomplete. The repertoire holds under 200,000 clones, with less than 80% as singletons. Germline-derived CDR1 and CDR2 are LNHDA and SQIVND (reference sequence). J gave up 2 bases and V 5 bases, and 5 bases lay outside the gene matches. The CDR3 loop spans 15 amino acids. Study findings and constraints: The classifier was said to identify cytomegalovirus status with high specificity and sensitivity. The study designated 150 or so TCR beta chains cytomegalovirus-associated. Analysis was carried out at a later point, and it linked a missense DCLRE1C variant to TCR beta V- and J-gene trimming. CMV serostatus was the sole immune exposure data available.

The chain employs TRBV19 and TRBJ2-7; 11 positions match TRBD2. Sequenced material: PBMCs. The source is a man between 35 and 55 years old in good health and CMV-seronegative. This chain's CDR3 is CASSASGGRPYEQYF. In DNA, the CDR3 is TGTGCCAGTAGTGCTAGCGGGGGGAGACCCTACGAGCAGTACTTC.